This T cell receptor beta chain emerged from a study of T cells expressing NK-cell markers. TCRdb re-called the 5' RACE reads; one entry per CDR3 protein, DNA not given. This sample contains almost 450,000 distinct CDR3 sequences. The CDR3 loop spans 14 amino acids. CDR1 and CDR2 (germline): LNHDA, SQIVND (reference sequence). The chain has TRBV19 and TRBJ2-1; with no DNA, the TCRdb D assignment of TRBD1 cannot be verified. The TCR sequence derives from a woman between 18 and 70 years old in good health. The specimen was blood T cells: a sorted CD56 or NKG2C T cell subset, CD4+ or CD8+ T cells, or bulk PBMC T cells (not recorded which). CDR3 amino acids: CASSTDTGYNEQFF.